The rows below give T cell receptor beta chains drawn from one sample of a study of blood T cells in healthy people across ages. TCRdb reprocessed the 5' RACE reads via MiXCR and lists one record per CDR3 protein. This sample has about 2 million distinct CDR3 sequences; around half occur once, and the top ten carry roughly 2%. The specimen sequenced was blood. The source of these receptors is a woman aged 40 to 50 in good health. Each CDR3 is given with its conserved first and last residue. Fields, in order: D gene, clone size, J gene, V gene, CDR3 DNA, CDR3 protein. The D gene is left open where the match is weak. Only part of the rows carry a size: once, few, many, or a class if the clone is expanded.

d_call: TRBD1; clone_size: -; j_call: TRBJ2-5; v_call: TRBV6-2/TRBV6-3; cdr3_nt: TGTGCCAGCAGTACAGGGGGCGTTATTCGAAATGAGCAGTACTTC; cdr3_aa: CASSTGGVIRNEQYF
d_call: -; clone_size: -; j_call: TRBJ2-1; v_call: TRBV27; cdr3_nt: TGTGCCAGCAGTTTATACTCAGAGGATGAGCAGTTCTTC; cdr3_aa: CASSLYSEDEQFF
d_call: -; clone_size: -; j_call: TRBJ1-2; v_call: TRBV20-1; cdr3_nt: TGCAGTGCTTTCCCTCTGGGGGGCTACACCTTC; cdr3_aa: CSAFPLGGYTF
d_call: TRBD2; clone_size: -; j_call: TRBJ2-1; v_call: TRBV6-5; cdr3_nt: TGTGCCAGCACCAAAGCGGGGGGGCCGCGTGAGCAGTTCTTC; cdr3_aa: CASTKAGGPREQFF
d_call: -; clone_size: -; j_call: TRBJ1-5; v_call: TRBV6-5; cdr3_nt: TGTGCCAGCAGTCCTCAACGACAGATTAGCAATCAGCCCCAGCATTTT; cdr3_aa: CASSPQRQISNQPQHF
d_call: -; clone_size: -; j_call: TRBJ1-5; v_call: TRBV7-2; cdr3_nt: TGTGCCAGCAGCTCCAGTTCGGGCAATCAGCCCCAGCATTTT; cdr3_aa: CASSSSSGNQPQHF
d_call: -; clone_size: few; j_call: TRBJ1-2; v_call: TRBV7-9; cdr3_nt: TGTGCCAGCAGCTTAGGGGACCCGACACTATCCTATGGCTACACCTTC; cdr3_aa: CASSLGDPTLSYGYTF
d_call: TRBD1; clone_size: -; j_call: TRBJ2-1; v_call: TRBV6-6; cdr3_nt: TGTGCCAGCAGCGACAGGGGTCGGACTGAGCAGTTCTTC; cdr3_aa: CASSDRGRTEQFF
d_call: -; clone_size: -; j_call: TRBJ2-1; v_call: TRBV20-1; cdr3_nt: TGCAGTGCTAGAGCAGCGGTCTCCTACAATGAGCAGTTCTTC; cdr3_aa: CSARAAVSYNEQFF
d_call: TRBD1; clone_size: -; j_call: TRBJ2-5; v_call: TRBV20-1; cdr3_nt: TGCAGTGCTAGGGGGGGACAGGAGCAAGAGACCCAGTACTTC; cdr3_aa: CSARGGQEQETQYF
d_call: TRBD2; clone_size: -; j_call: TRBJ2-3; v_call: TRBV7-9; cdr3_nt: TGTGCCAGCAGCTTTGCGGGGGAGCCCTTTAGCACAGATACGCAGTATTTT; cdr3_aa: CASSFAGEPFSTDTQYF
d_call: -; clone_size: -; j_call: TRBJ2-3; v_call: TRBV4-3; cdr3_nt: TGCGCCAGCAGCCAAGACGGCGTCGCAGATACGCAGTATTTT; cdr3_aa: CASSQDGVADTQYF
d_call: -; clone_size: -; j_call: TRBJ2-5; v_call: TRBV9; cdr3_nt: TGTGCCAGCAGCACTAGGGGGATGGGGGAGACCCAGTACTTC; cdr3_aa: CASSTRGMGETQYF
d_call: -; clone_size: few; j_call: TRBJ1-1; v_call: TRBV4-2; cdr3_nt: TGTGCCAGCAGCCAAGTCAACAGGGTGAACACTGAAGCTTTCTTT; cdr3_aa: CASSQVNRVNTEAFF
d_call: -; clone_size: -; j_call: TRBJ2-3; v_call: TRBV4-3; cdr3_nt: TGCGCCAGCAGCCAGGTACTAGGAGGCACAGATACGCAGTATTTT; cdr3_aa: CASSQVLGGTDTQYF
d_call: -; clone_size: -; j_call: TRBJ2-5; v_call: TRBV5-1; cdr3_nt: TGCGCCAGCAGCTTGGTCACAGGACAAGCTAACAATGAGCAGTACTTC; cdr3_aa: CASSLVTGQANNEQYF
d_call: TRBD2; clone_size: -; j_call: TRBJ2-3; v_call: TRBV20-1; cdr3_nt: TGCAGTGCTGCCCCGGGGGGGGCCTCAGATACGCAGTATTTT; cdr3_aa: CSAAPGGASDTQYF
d_call: TRBD2; clone_size: many; j_call: TRBJ2-5; v_call: TRBV27; cdr3_nt: TGTGCCAGCAGTAGGGGACTAACACAAGAGACCCAGTACTTC; cdr3_aa: CASSRGLTQETQYF
d_call: -; clone_size: -; j_call: TRBJ2-6; v_call: TRBV7-2; cdr3_nt: TGTGCCAGCAGCACGGGTGGGGCCTCTGGGGCCAACGTCCCGACTTTC; cdr3_aa: CASSTGGASGANVPTF
d_call: -; clone_size: -; j_call: TRBJ1-1; v_call: TRBV6-5; cdr3_nt: TGTGCCAGCAGTCAAATTCAGGGTTCTGAAGCTTTCTTT; cdr3_aa: CASSQIQGSEAFF
d_call: -; clone_size: few; j_call: TRBJ2-3; v_call: TRBV7-2; cdr3_nt: TGTGCCAGCAGCTTAAGCCTAGGCGGGGGCCAGCTGGGTACGCAGTATTTT; cdr3_aa: CASSLSLGGGQLGTQYF
d_call: -; clone_size: few; j_call: TRBJ1-5; v_call: TRBV5-4; cdr3_nt: TGTGCCAGCAGCTTGAGGCCGGGCAATCAGCCCCAGCATTTT; cdr3_aa: CASSLRPGNQPQHF
d_call: -; clone_size: -; j_call: TRBJ1-2; v_call: TRBV6-6; cdr3_nt: TGTGCCACCATGACAGTGTATGGCTACACCTTC; cdr3_aa: CATMTVYGYTF
d_call: -; clone_size: -; j_call: TRBJ2-7; v_call: TRBV7-2; cdr3_nt: TGTGCCAGCAGCTCCGATCGACAATACGAGCAGTACTTC; cdr3_aa: CASSSDRQYEQYF
d_call: -; clone_size: once; j_call: TRBJ2-1; v_call: TRBV24-1; cdr3_nt: TGTGCCACCAGTGGAACAGGGTTGATTGAGCAGTTCTTC; cdr3_aa: CATSGTGLIEQFF
d_call: TRBD2; clone_size: -; j_call: TRBJ2-7; v_call: TRBV12-3/TRBV12-4; cdr3_nt: TGTGCCAGCAGTTTGCGGGGGGCTATCTACGAGCAGAACTTC; cdr3_aa: CASSLRGAIYEQNF
d_call: TRBD2; clone_size: few; j_call: TRBJ2-7; v_call: TRBV9; cdr3_nt: TGTGCCAGCAGCGGGACTAGCGGGGGGGCCAACGAGCAGTACTTC; cdr3_aa: CASSGTSGGANEQYF
d_call: -; clone_size: -; j_call: TRBJ1-1; v_call: TRBV11-2; cdr3_nt: TGTGCCAGCCACGCGGGGCAGACGATGAACACTGAAGCTTTCTTT; cdr3_aa: CASHAGQTMNTEAFF
d_call: -; clone_size: -; j_call: TRBJ2-5; v_call: TRBV7-2; cdr3_nt: TGTGCCAGCAGCTTAACTCCATGGGGAGTGGAGACCCAGTACTTC; cdr3_aa: CASSLTPWGVETQYF
d_call: -; clone_size: -; j_call: TRBJ1-2; v_call: TRBV7-2; cdr3_nt: TGTGCCAGCAGCTTAGTAGCAACATACGGGGGCCCTCCTGACTATGGCTACACCTTC; cdr3_aa: CASSLVATYGGPPDYGYTF
d_call: -; clone_size: -; j_call: TRBJ2-5; v_call: TRBV7-6; cdr3_nt: TGTGCCAGCAGCGAGGAGGGGTACGAGACCCAGTACTTC; cdr3_aa: CASSEEGYETQYF
d_call: -; clone_size: -; j_call: TRBJ2-5; v_call: TRBV4-1; cdr3_nt: TGCGCCAGCAGCCAAGATAACCTACAGGGTGTATTTGAAGAGACCCAGTACTTC; cdr3_aa: CASSQDNLQGVFEETQYF
d_call: TRBD2; clone_size: many; j_call: TRBJ2-3; v_call: TRBV7-2; cdr3_nt: TGTGCCAGCAGCATCAAGAAGACTAGCGATGGTTGGGATACGCAGTATTTT; cdr3_aa: CASSIKKTSDGWDTQYF
d_call: -; clone_size: -; j_call: TRBJ1-2; v_call: TRBV29-1; cdr3_nt: TGCAGCGTTGAGGTCAGATTGGATGGCTACACCTTC; cdr3_aa: CSVEVRLDGYTF
d_call: -; clone_size: many; j_call: TRBJ1-2; v_call: TRBV20-1; cdr3_nt: TGCAGTGCTAACCTCCGAGGGAACTATGGCTACACCTTC; cdr3_aa: CSANLRGNYGYTF
d_call: TRBD2; clone_size: -; j_call: TRBJ2-5; v_call: TRBV20-1; cdr3_nt: TGCAGTGCTGGGCGACTAGCGGGGGGGAGTCTAGAGACCCAGTACTTC; cdr3_aa: CSAGRLAGGSLETQYF
d_call: TRBD2; clone_size: -; j_call: TRBJ2-1; v_call: TRBV13; cdr3_nt: TGTGCCAGCAGCCCGGGGCGGGGGGCCTCGAACAATGAGCAGTTCTTC; cdr3_aa: CASSPGRGASNNEQFF
d_call: -; clone_size: many; j_call: TRBJ1-2; v_call: TRBV12-3/TRBV12-4; cdr3_nt: TGTGCCAGCAGCCCCACTGCGAATCTTGGCTACACCTTC; cdr3_aa: CASSPTANLGYTF
d_call: TRBD2; clone_size: few; j_call: TRBJ2-1; v_call: TRBV29-1; cdr3_nt: TGCAGCGCCGCCCCAGCGGGGAGGTACAATGAGCAGTTCTTC; cdr3_aa: CSAAPAGRYNEQFF
d_call: TRBD2; clone_size: -; j_call: TRBJ2-3; v_call: TRBV12-3/TRBV12-4; cdr3_nt: TGTGCCAGCAGGCACCCGGGACTAGCGGGGGGGCCTACAGATACGCAGTATTTT; cdr3_aa: CASRHPGLAGGPTDTQYF
d_call: TRBD1; clone_size: -; j_call: TRBJ2-5; v_call: TRBV6-5; cdr3_nt: TGTGCCAGCAGTTACCAGGCCCGACAGGGATTGGATGAGACCCAGTACTTC; cdr3_aa: CASSYQARQGLDETQYF
d_call: -; clone_size: -; j_call: TRBJ1-5; v_call: TRBV29-1; cdr3_nt: TGCAGCGTCGGGGAGGGCGGTCAGCCCCAGCATTTT; cdr3_aa: CSVGEGGQPQHF
d_call: -; clone_size: -; j_call: TRBJ2-1; v_call: TRBV4-1; cdr3_nt: TGCGCCAGCAGGCAAGCTTCCTACAATGAGCAGTTCTTC; cdr3_aa: CASRQASYNEQFF